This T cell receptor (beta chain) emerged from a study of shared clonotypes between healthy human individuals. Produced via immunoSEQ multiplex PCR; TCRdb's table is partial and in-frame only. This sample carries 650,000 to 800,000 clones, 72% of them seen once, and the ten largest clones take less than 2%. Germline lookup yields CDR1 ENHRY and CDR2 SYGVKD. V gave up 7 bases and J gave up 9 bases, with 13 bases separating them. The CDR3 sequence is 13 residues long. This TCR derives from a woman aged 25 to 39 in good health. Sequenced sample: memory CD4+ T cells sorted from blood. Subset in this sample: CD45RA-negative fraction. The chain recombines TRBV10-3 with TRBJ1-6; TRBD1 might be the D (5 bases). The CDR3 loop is CAITLREGSPLHF. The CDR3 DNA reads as TGTGCCATCACGCTCAGGGAGGGTTCACCCCTCCACTTT.